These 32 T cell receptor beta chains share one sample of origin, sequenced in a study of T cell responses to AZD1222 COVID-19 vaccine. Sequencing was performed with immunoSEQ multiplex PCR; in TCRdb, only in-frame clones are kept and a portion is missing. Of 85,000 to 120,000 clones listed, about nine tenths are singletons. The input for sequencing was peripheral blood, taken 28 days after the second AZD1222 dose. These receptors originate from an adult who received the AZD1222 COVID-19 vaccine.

CDR3 loop: CASSFGGQVKRNTEAFF. The CDR3 DNA reads as TGTGCCAGCAGTTTCGGGGGACAGGTCAAGAGGAACACTGAAGCTTTCTTT. This chain connects TRBV27 to TRBJ1-1, with TRBD1 matching over 8 bases. The CDR3 is 17 amino acids. CDR1 and CDR2 from the germline V gene are MNHEY and SMNVEV (reference sequence). The trim removed 3 bases at V and 1 base at J, leaving 10 bases unmatched.

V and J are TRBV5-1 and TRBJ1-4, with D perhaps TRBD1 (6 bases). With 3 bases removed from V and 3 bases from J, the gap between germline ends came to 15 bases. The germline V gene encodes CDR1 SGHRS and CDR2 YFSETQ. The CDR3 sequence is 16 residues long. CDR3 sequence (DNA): TGCGCCAGCAGCTCGGTTACAGGGTTCCCTAATGAAAAACTGTTTTTT. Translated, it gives CASSSVTGFPNEKLFF. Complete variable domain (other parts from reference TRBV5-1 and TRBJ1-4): KAGVTQTPRYLIKTRGQQVTLSCSPISGHRSVSWYQQTPGQGLQFLFEYFSETQRNKGNFPGRFSGRQFSNSRSEMNVSTLELGDSALYLCASSSVTGFPNEKLFFGSGTQLSVL.

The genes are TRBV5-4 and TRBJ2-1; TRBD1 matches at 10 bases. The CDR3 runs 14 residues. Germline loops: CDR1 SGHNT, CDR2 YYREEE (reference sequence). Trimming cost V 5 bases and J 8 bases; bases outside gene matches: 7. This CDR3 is CASRRDRGGDEQFF. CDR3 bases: TGTGCCAGCAGAAGGGACAGGGGTGGCGATGAGCAGTTCTTC. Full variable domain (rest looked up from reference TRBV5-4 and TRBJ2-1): ETGVTQSPTHLIKTRGQQVTLRCSSQSGHNTVSWYQQALGQGPQFIFQYYREEENGRGNFPPRFSGLQFPNYSSELNVNALELDDSALYLCASRRDRGGDEQFFGPGTRLTVL.

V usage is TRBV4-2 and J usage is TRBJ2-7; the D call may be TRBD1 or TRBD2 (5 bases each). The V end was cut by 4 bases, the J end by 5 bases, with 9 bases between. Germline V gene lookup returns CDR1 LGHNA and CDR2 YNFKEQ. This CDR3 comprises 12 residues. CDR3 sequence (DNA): TGTGCCAGCAGCCTTCGAGGGGACGAGCAGTACTTC. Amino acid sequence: CASSLRGDEQYF.

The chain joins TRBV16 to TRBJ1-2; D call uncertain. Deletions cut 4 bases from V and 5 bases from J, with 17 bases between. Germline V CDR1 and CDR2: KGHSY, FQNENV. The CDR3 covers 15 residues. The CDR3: CASSLRGRARYGYTF. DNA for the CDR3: TGTGCCAGCAGCCTCCGTGGCCGGGCTAGGTATGGCTACACCTTC.

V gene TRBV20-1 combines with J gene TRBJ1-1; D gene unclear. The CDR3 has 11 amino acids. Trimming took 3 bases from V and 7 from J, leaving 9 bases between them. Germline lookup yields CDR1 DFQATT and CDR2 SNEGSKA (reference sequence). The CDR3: CSASPGNEAFF. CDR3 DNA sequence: TGCAGTGCTAGCCCGGGTAATGAAGCTTTCTTT.

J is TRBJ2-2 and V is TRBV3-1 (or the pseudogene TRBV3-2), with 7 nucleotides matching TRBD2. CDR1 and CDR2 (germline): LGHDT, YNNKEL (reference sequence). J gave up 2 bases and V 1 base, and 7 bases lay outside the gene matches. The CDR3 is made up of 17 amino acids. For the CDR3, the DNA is TGTGCCAGCAGCCAAGGTACGGGGGGACTCAACACCGGGGAGCTGTTTTTT. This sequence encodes CASSQGTGGLNTGELFF.

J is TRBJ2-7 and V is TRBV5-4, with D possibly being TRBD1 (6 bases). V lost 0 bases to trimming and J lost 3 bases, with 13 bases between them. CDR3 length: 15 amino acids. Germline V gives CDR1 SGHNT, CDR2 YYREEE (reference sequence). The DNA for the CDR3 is TGTGCCAGCAGCTTGGAGCCAGGGGATGGCTACGAGCAGTACTTC. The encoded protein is CASSLEPGDGYEQYF.

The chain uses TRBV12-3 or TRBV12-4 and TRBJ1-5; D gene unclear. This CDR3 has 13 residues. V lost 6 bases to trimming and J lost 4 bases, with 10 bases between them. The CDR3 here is CASRTGPNQPQHF. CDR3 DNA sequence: TGTGCCAGCAGAACCGGGCCAAATCAGCCCCAGCATTTT.

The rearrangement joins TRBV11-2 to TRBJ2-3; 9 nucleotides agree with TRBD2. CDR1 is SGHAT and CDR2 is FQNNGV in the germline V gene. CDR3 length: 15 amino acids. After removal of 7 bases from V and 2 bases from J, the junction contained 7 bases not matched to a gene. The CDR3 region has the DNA TGTGCCAGCACCGCGCGGGGGGGGTACACAGATACGCAGTATTTT. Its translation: CASTARGGYTDTQYF.

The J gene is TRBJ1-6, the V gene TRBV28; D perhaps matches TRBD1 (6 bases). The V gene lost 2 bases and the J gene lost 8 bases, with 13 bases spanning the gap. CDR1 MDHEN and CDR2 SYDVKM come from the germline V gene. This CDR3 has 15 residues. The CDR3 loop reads CASSLPGAIHSPLHF. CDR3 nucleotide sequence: TGTGCCAGCAGTTTACCGGGGGCTATTCATTCACCCCTCCACTTT.

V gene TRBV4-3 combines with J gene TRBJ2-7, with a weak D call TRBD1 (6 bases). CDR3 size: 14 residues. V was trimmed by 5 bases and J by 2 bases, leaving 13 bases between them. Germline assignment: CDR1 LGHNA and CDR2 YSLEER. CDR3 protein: CASSLTGLTYEQYF. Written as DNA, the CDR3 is TGCGCCAGCAGCTTGACAGGCCTCACCTACGAGCAGTACTTC.

CDR3 DNA sequence: TGTGCCAGCAGTCAGTGGAGCAATCAGCCCCAGCATTTT. This gives the protein CASSQWSNQPQHF. This chain joins TRBV12-3 or TRBV12-4 and TRBJ1-5; D is ambiguous. V lost 5 bases and J lost 1, with 6 bases in between. The CDR3 extends over 13 amino acids.

The CDR3 DNA is TGCAGCGTTGTAGATGGCTACACCTTC. Translation: CSVVDGYTF. V gene TRBV29-1 combines with J gene TRBJ1-2; D gene ambiguous. This CDR3 region has 9 residues. The V gene lost 4 bases and the J gene lost 6 bases, with 3 bases spanning the gap. In germline, CDR1 is SQVTM, CDR2 ANQGSEA. The full variable domain, with the rest looked up from reference TRBV29-1 and TRBJ1-2, is SAVISQKPSRDICQRGTSLTIQCQVDSQVTMMFWYRQQPGQSLTLIATANQGSEATYESGFVIDKFPISRPNLTFSTLTVSNMSPEDSSIYLCSVVDGYTFGSGTRLTVV.

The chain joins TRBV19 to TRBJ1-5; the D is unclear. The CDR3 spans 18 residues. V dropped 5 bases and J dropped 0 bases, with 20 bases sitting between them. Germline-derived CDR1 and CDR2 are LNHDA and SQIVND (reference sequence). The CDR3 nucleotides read TGTGCCAGTAGTCCTCAAACCCGCGGAAGTTATAGCAATCAGCCCCAGCATTTT. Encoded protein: CASSPQTRGSYSNQPQHF.

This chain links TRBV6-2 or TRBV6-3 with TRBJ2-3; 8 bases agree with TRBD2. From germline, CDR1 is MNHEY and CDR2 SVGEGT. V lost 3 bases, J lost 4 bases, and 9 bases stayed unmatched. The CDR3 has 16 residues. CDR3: CASSYGRGDFPDTQYF. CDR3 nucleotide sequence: TGTGCCAGCAGTTATGGGCGGGGGGATTTCCCAGATACGCAGTATTTT.

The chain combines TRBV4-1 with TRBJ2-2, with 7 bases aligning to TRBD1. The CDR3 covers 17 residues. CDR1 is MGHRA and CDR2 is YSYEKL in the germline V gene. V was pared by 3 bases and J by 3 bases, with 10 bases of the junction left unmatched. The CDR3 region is CASSQRAPGQYTGELFF. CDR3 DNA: TGCGCCAGCAGCCAGCGTGCTCCGGGACAGTACACCGGGGAGCTGTTTTTT.

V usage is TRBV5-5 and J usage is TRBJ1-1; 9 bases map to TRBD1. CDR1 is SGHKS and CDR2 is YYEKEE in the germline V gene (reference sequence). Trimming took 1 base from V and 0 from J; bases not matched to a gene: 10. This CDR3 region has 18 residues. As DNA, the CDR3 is TGTGCCAGCAGCTTGTTTGGGGGGACAGGGATCATGAACACTGAAGCTTTCTTT. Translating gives CASSLFGGTGIMNTEAFF.

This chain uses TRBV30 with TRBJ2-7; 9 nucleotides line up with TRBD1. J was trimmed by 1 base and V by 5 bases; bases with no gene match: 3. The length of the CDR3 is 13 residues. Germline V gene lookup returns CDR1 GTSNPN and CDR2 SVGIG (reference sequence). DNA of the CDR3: TGTGCCTGGGGGACAGGGTCTTCCTACGAGCAGTACTTC. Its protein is CAWGTGSSYEQYF.

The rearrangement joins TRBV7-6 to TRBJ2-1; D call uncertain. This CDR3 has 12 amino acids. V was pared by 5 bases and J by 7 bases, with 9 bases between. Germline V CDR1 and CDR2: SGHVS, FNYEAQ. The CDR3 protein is CASSPWSNEQFF. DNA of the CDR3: TGTGCCAGCAGCCCCTGGTCAAATGAGCAGTTCTTC.

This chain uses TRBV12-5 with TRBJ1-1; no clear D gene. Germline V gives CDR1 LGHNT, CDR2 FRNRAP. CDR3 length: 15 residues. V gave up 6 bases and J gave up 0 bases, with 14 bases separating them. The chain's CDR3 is CASGRDATLNTEAFF. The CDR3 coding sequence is TGTGCTAGTGGCCGCGACGCTACACTGAACACTGAAGCTTTCTTT.

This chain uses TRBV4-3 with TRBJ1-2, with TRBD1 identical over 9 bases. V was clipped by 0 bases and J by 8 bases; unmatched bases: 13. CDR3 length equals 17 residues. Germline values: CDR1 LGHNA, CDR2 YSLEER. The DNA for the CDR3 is TGCGCCAGCAGCCAAGATCTCCCGGGACAGGGATCTTGGGGCTACACCTTC. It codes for CASSQDLPGQGSWGYTF.

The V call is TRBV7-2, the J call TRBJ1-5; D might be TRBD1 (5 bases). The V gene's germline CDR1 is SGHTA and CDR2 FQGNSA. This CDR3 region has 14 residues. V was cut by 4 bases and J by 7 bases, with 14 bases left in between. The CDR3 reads CASSSDWSGQPQHF. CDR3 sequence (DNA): TGTGCCAGCAGCTCCGACTGGTCAGGGCAGCCCCAGCATTTT.

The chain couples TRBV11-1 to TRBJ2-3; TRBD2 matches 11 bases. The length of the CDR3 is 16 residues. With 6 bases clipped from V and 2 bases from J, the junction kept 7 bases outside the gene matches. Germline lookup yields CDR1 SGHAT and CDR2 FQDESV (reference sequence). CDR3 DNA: TGTGCCAGCAGAAAACTAGCGGGGGCCGACACAGATACGCAGTATTTT. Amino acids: CASRKLAGADTDTQYF.

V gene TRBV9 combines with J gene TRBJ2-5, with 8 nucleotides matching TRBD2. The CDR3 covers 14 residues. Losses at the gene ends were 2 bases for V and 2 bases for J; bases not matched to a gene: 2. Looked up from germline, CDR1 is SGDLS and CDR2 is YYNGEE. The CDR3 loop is CASSVAGGQETQYF. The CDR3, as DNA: TGTGCCAGCAGCGTCGCGGGGGGACAAGAGACCCAGTACTTC.

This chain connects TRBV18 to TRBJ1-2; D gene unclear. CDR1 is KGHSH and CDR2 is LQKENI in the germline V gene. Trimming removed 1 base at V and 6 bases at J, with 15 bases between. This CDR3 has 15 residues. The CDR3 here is CASSPLSDTRNGYTF. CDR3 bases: TGTGCCAGCTCACCACTATCCGACACTCGGAATGGCTACACCTTC.

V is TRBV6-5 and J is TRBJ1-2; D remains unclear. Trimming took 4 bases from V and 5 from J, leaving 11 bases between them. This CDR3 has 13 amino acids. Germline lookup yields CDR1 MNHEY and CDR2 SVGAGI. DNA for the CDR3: TGTGCCAGCAGTTTAGAGGGCGGGTATGGCTACACCTTC. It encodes CASSLEGGYGYTF.

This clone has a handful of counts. CDR3 in DNA: TGTGCCAGCCAAGGGGCTAGTAGGGAGACCCAGTACTTC. Protein product: CASQGASRETQYF. This chain uses TRBV3-1 (or the pseudogene TRBV3-2) with TRBJ2-5; D is possibly TRBD1 (5 bases). The length of the CDR3 is 13 residues. V lost 8 bases and J 5 bases, leaving 15 bases between the germline ends. Germline V gene lookup returns CDR1 LGHDT and CDR2 YNNKEL (reference sequence).

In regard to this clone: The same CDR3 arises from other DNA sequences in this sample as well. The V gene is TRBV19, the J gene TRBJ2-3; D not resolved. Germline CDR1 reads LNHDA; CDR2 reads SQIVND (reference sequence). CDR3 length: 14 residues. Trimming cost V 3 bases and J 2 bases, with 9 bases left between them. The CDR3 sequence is CASSITVNTDTQYF. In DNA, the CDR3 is TGTGCCAGTAGTATTACTGTCAACACAGATACGCAGTATTTT.

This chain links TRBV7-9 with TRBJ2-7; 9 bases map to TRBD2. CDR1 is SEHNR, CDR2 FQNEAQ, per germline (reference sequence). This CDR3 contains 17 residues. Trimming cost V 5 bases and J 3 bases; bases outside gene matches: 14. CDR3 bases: TGTGCCAGCAGCGGACATGCCGAGCGGGGGGCCCTCTACGAGCAGTACTTC. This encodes CASSGHAERGALYEQYF.

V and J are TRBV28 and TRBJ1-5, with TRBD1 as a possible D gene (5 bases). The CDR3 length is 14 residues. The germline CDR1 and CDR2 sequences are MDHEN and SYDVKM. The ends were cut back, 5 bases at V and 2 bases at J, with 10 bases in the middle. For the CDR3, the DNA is TGTGCCAGCAGTCAGGGTCCGGGCAATCAGCCCCAGCATTTT. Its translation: CASSQGPGNQPQHF.

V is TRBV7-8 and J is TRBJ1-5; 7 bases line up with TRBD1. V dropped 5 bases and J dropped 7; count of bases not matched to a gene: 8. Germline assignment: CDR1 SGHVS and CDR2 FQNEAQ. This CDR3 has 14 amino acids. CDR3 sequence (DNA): TGTGCCAGCAGCAATCGACAGGGCTCCCAGCCCCAGCATTTT. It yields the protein CASSNRQGSQPQHF.